This T cell receptor beta chain comes out of a study of regulatory T cells in long-lasting Graves disease. General study findings and limits: Persistent Graves' patients showed reduced TCR diversity versus newly diagnosed patients. With persistent disease, TRBV28, TRBJ1-2 and TRBJ2-5 were the favored segments.

As to time point: persistent/refractory GD, antithyroid drugs over 5 years with positive TRAb. RNA extracted from PBMCs served as the sequencing template. Patients all came to the study from an endocrinology department in Xi'an, China. This clonotype has just a few counts. Antigen: not known. Germline loops: CDR1 MGHDK, CDR2 SYGVNS. The V gene lost 6 bases and the J gene lost 1 base, with 12 bases spanning the gap. The CDR3 covers 14 residues. Combining iRepertoire HTBI primers with Arm-PCR of CDR3 regions, the authors built TCR beta libraries. Per the authors' pipeline: From all samples, identification returned 13 to 15 TRBJ and approximately 62 TRBV segments. Via MiXCR, TCRdb re-called the multiplex PCR reads, giving one row per CDR3 protein. TCRdb assigned the V and J calls; the authors' analysis was not used. The table has 500,000 to 800,000 distinct CDR3 sequences, roughly 30% seen once.

The TCR was taken from a female donor with Graves disease. This chain uses TRBV25-1 with TRBJ2-5, with unresolved D. Sequences were derived from peripheral blood mononuclear cells (PBMCs), sampled when the disease was refractory, from a patient treated with antithyroid drugs. The CDR3 protein is CASSPRMGQETQYF. The CDR3 bases are TGTGCCAGCAGCCCCAGGATGGGCCAAGAGACCCAGTACTTC.